Shown below are 24 T cell receptor beta chains from a single sample sequenced in a study of blood T cell repertoires in COVID-19. Sequencing used immunoSEQ multiplex PCR; TCRdb keeps in-frame clones, though not all of them. Seen here are hundreds of thousands of clones, roughly 89% observed once, and the top ten hold around 2.6%. The specimen sequenced was PBMCs or T cells enriched from blood (not recorded which). The receptors shown here come from a woman in her 30s with acute COVID-19.

This clone was found once. The chain links TRBV6-2 or TRBV6-3 to TRBJ2-1, with TRBD2 matching over 9 bases. The CDR3 has 15 residues. V gave up 2 bases and J gave up 2 bases; unmatched junction bases: 1. Germline lookup yields CDR1 MNHEY and CDR2 SVGEGT. The CDR3 DNA reads TGTGCCAGCAGTTACGGACTAGCGACCTACAATGAGCAGTTCTTC. Protein sequence: CASSYGLATYNEQFF.

The rearrangement links TRBV6-2 or TRBV6-3 to TRBJ1-1; D unclear. The CDR3 totals 14 residues. Trimming removed 2 bases from V and 1 base from J, with 8 bases in between. Germline V lookup: CDR1 MNHEY, CDR2 SVGEGT. The CDR3 sequence is CASSYGRPNTEAFF. The CDR3 DNA reads as TGTGCCAGCAGTTACGGCAGGCCGAACACTGAAGCTTTCTTT.

This chain links TRBV19 with TRBJ1-2; the D gene is possibly TRBD1 (6 bases). Trimming took off 1 base at V and 2 bases at J, with 14 bases between the two ends. Germline CDR1 reads LNHDA; CDR2 reads SQIVND (reference sequence). The CDR3 totals 16 residues. The CDR3 coding sequence is TGTGCCAGTAGTATAGGTCTCTGGGACAAAAACTATGGCTACACCTTC. Its translation: CASSIGLWDKNYGYTF.

This chain connects TRBV5-1 to TRBJ1-2, with 9 bases that match TRBD1. Germline V lookup: CDR1 SGHRS, CDR2 YFSETQ. Losses at the gene ends were 3 bases for V and 2 bases for J; bases not matched to a gene: 5. This CDR3 is 15 amino acids long. The CDR3 loop reads CASSWGQGGNYGYTF. DNA for the CDR3: TGCGCCAGCAGCTGGGGACAGGGTGGGAACTATGGCTACACCTTC.

The chain is built from TRBV28 and TRBJ1-2; 8 bases align to TRBD1. Looked up from germline, CDR1 is MDHEN and CDR2 is SYDVKM. V trimming: 6 bases; J trimming: 3 bases; junction bases outside the gene matches: 9. CDR3 length: 15 residues. The CDR3 reads CASRLSRGRHYGYTF. The DNA of the CDR3 is TGTGCCAGCAGGCTTAGCAGGGGGCGACACTATGGCTACACCTTC.

The chain has TRBV28 and TRBJ2-3; TRBD2 might be the D (5 bases). Germline assignment: CDR1 MDHEN and CDR2 SYDVKM. The CDR3 extends over 13 amino acids. The V gene lost 8 bases and the J gene lost 4 bases, with 13 bases spanning the gap. The CDR3 DNA is TGTGCCAGCCTTAAGGGAGTACCAGATACGCAGTATTTT. It encodes CASLKGVPDTQYF.

The V call is TRBV5-6, the J call TRBJ1-2, with a tentative D call TRBD1 (5 bases). Germline CDR1 SGHDT, CDR2 YYEEEE. V lost 0 bases and J lost 4, with 10 bases in between. CDR3 length: 14 amino acids. CDR3 amino acids: CASSLAGGPYGYTF. As DNA, the CDR3 is TGTGCCAGCAGCTTGGCCGGGGGACCCTATGGCTACACCTTC.

This chain links TRBV2 with TRBJ1-2, with 8 bases that match TRBD1. V was pared by 5 bases and J by 6 bases, with 8 bases of the junction left unmatched. Germline loops: CDR1 SNHLY, CDR2 FYNNEI. The CDR3 is made up of 14 amino acids. CDR3 sequence (DNA): TGTGCCAGCAGTCCCGGCTCAGGGGGCGATGGCTACACCTTC. The encoded protein is CASSPGSGGDGYTF.

On this clone: Other nucleotide sequences in the sample specify the same CDR3. The chain combines TRBV10-3 with TRBJ1-5, with TRBD1 matching over 8 bases. The CDR3 loop spans 14 amino acids. Germline loops: CDR1 ENHRY, CDR2 SYGVKD. V trimming: 8 bases; J trimming: 0 bases; junction bases outside the gene matches: 3. This chain's CDR3 is CAIGTGDSNQPQHF. CDR3 coding DNA: TGTGCCATCGGGACAGGCGATAGCAATCAGCCCCAGCATTTT.

The chain links TRBV7-8 to TRBJ1-1, with a possible D match to TRBD1 (5 bases). The CDR3 spans 14 residues. The germline CDR1 and CDR2 sequences are SGHVS and FQNEAQ. Trimming removed 4 bases at V and 3 bases at J, with 12 bases between. The CDR3 DNA sequence: TGTGCCAGCAGCTCGACCAGGGTGGACACTGAAGCTTTCTTT. Translated, it gives CASSSTRVDTEAFF.

The chain combines TRBV19 with TRBJ1-3; D ambiguous. V gave up 7 bases and J gave up 3 bases, with 10 bases separating them. Germline V gives CDR1 LNHDA, CDR2 SQIVND (reference sequence). The CDR3 is made up of 13 amino acids. Written as DNA, the CDR3 is TGTGCCAGTATGGTGGGCAATGGAAACACCATATATTTT. Protein product: CASMVGNGNTIYF.

V is TRBV13 and J is TRBJ1-6; a weak D match, TRBD1 (6 bases). Germline CDR1 PRHDT, CDR2 FYEKMQ (reference sequence). The ends were cut back, 3 bases at V and 6 bases at J, with 12 bases in the middle. The CDR3 loop spans 15 amino acids. The DNA of the CDR3 is TGTGCCAGCAGCTTTCAGGGGCGTTCTAATTCACCCCTCCACTTT. It yields the protein CASSFQGRSNSPLHF.

The chain employs TRBV2 and TRBJ2-1; TRBD2 matches 8 bases. Germline V gene sequence: CDR1 SNHLY, CDR2 FYNNEI. J lost 7 bases, V lost 6 bases, and 8 bases had no gene match. The CDR3 has 14 residues. The CDR3 loop reads CASRVGGGGNEQFF. The CDR3 nucleotides are TGTGCCAGCAGAGTCGGGGGGGGTGGAAATGAGCAGTTCTTC.

The chain carries TRBV5-1 and TRBJ1-2; 9 bases map to TRBD1. V dropped 1 base and J dropped 1; count of bases not matched to a gene: 2. Germline loops: CDR1 SGHRS, CDR2 YFSETQ. CDR3 length: 15 residues. The CDR3 DNA reads TGCGCCAGCAGCTTGACGGGACAGGGTAACTATGGCTACACCTTC. As protein: CASSLTGQGNYGYTF.

CDR3 in amino acids: CASSQLTTGYGYTF. The CDR3 region has the DNA TGTGCCAGCAGCCAACTTACGACGGGGTATGGCTACACCTTC. The chain combines TRBV11-2 with TRBJ1-2; no clear D gene. The CDR3 runs 14 residues. Germline V gene sequence: CDR1 SGHAT, CDR2 FQNNGV. Trimming shortened V by 5 bases and J by 5 bases, and 15 bases separated the two germline ends. Full variable domain (outside the CDR3, taken from reference TRBV11-2 and TRBJ1-2): EAGVAQSPRYKIIEKRQSVAFWCNPISGHATLYWYQQILGQGPKLLIQFQNNGVVDDSQLPKDRFSAERLKGVDSTLKIQPAKLEDSAVYLCASSQLTTGYGYTFGSGTRLTVV.

This clone was seen a single time. This rearrangement joins TRBV7-6 to TRBJ1-1, with a possible D match to TRBD1 (6 bases). The CDR3 is made up of 13 amino acids. Germline assignment: CDR1 SGHVS and CDR2 FNYEAQ. Trimming stripped 4 bases from V and 3 bases from J, with 9 bases between. The DNA of the CDR3 is TGTGCCAGCAGCTCTCGGACAGACACTGAAGCTTTCTTT. Protein sequence: CASSSRTDTEAFF. The full variable domain, with the rest looked up from reference TRBV7-6 and TRBJ1-1, is GAGVSQSPRYKVTKRGQDVALRCDPISGHVSLYWYRQALGQGPEFLTYFNYEAQQDKSGLPNDRFSAERPEGSISTLTIQRTEQRDSAMYRCASSSRTDTEAFFGQGTRLTVV.

The V and J genes are TRBV6-5 and TRBJ1-2, with D possibly being TRBD1 (6 bases). Trimming left V 2 bases short and J 5 bases short, with 12 bases between. Per germline, CDR1 MNHEY and CDR2 SVGAGI. The CDR3 covers 14 residues. The CDR3 DNA is TGTGCCAGCAGTTACCCTGGACAGATATATGGCTACACCTTC. Its translation: CASSYPGQIYGYTF.

The chain employs TRBV9 and TRBJ1-4, with TRBD1 matching over 8 bases. J was trimmed by 5 bases and V by 3 bases; bases with no gene match: 12. This CDR3 has 17 amino acids. Per the germline V gene, CDR1 is SGDLS and CDR2 is YYNGEE. The CDR3 protein is CASSAGIARTGNEKLFF. The DNA for the CDR3 is TGTGCCAGCAGCGCTGGAATCGCGAGGACAGGGAATGAAAAACTGTTTTTT.

This clone was counted once. The V gene is TRBV4-1, the J gene TRBJ1-2; 7 nucleotides align to TRBD1. Trimming at V came to 4 bases and at J to 5 bases, leaving 4 bases not matched to a gene. The CDR3 runs 13 residues. Per germline, CDR1 MGHRA and CDR2 YSYEKL. The DNA of the CDR3 is TGCGCCAGCAGCCGCGACAGGGCTTATGGCTACACCTTC. This translates into CASSRDRAYGYTF.

The rearrangement joins TRBV27 to TRBJ1-6, with TRBD1 identical over 7 bases. With V trimmed by 8 bases and J by 11 bases, 18 bases remained unmatched. Germline-derived CDR1 and CDR2 are MNHEY and SMNVEV (reference sequence). CDR3 size: 16 residues. CDR3 bases: TGTGCCAGCGGTCCACTCTCAGGGGGGTTTCATCCACCCCTCCACTTT. This codes for CASGPLSGGFHPPLHF.

This clone was seen a handful of times. The gene calls are TRBV12-5 and TRBJ1-3; no reliable D call. Germline V gene lookup returns CDR1 LGHNT and CDR2 FRNRAP. Trimming took off 7 bases at V and 9 bases at J, with 13 bases between the two ends. CDR3 length equals 12 residues. CDR3 sequence: CASDTGRGTIYF. The CDR3, as DNA: TGTGCTAGTGACACTGGTCGGGGCACCATATATTTT.

The rearrangement uses TRBV4-3 and TRBJ1-2; D gene uncertain. Germline V gene sequence: CDR1 LGHNA, CDR2 YSLEER. This CDR3 is built from 14 residues. V was shortened by 0 bases and J by 5 bases, with 10 bases between the two germline ends. The CDR3 region is CASSQDLLTYGYTF. The CDR3 region has the DNA TGCGCCAGCAGCCAAGATCTATTGACTTATGGCTACACCTTC.

The rearrangement links TRBV4-3 to TRBJ2-3, with D perhaps matching TRBD2 (7 bases). This CDR3 has 15 amino acids. Trimming stripped 0 bases from V and 5 bases from J, with 12 bases between. CDR1 is LGHNA and CDR2 is YSLEER in the germline V gene. The CDR3 protein is CASSQDWGGKDTQYF. The CDR3 coding sequence is TGCGCCAGCAGCCAAGATTGGGGGGGCAAAGATACGCAGTATTTT.

The chain joins TRBV7-2 to TRBJ1-5, with D hard to call. The CDR3 covers 13 residues. Germline V gene data show CDR1 as SGHTA and CDR2 as FQGNSA. V was trimmed by 7 bases and J by 9 bases, leaving 16 bases between them. CDR3 DNA: TGTGCCAGCAACTTCAATATAGCGGGGCCCCAGCATTTT. Translating gives CASNFNIAGPQHF.